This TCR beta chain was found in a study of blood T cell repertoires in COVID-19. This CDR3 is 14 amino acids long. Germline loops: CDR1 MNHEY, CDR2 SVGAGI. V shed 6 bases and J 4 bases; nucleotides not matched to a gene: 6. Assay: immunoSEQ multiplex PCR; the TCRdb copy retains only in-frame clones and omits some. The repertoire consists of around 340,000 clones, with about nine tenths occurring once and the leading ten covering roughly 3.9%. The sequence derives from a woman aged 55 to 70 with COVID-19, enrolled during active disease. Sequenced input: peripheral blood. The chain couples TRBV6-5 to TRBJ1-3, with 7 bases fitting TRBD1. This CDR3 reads CASRRGQEGNTIYF. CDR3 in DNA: TGTGCCAGCAGGCGAGGACAGGAAGGAAACACCATATATTTT.